A single sample is the source of the 20 T cell receptor beta chains below, sequenced in a study of molecular identifiers for immune sequencing clone quantification (dated by TCRdb to 2017 to 2018). Library method: PCR. Sequenced on an Illumina HiSeq 4000. TCRdb cleaned the public reads at Q25 with fastp, built clones with MiXCR and kept in-frame beta chains. Rows with a matching CDR3 protein are joined into one entry that keeps the most common DNA and genes. This sample lists tens of thousands of distinct CDR3 sequences; about 19% were detected once. The top ten clonotypes cover roughly 0.99% of the sample. Specimen: naive CD8+ T cells from blood, with Jurkat cell RNA spiked in. The cell subset or site label on this specimen signifies: FACS-sorted CD8+CD4-CCR7+CD45RA+ naive T cells. Receptor source: a human donor in good health. Some libraries in this study had Jurkat cell RNA spiked in.

This clonotype was seen ten or more times. The chain combines TRBV27 with TRBJ1-5; D is uncertain. CDR3 length: 14 amino acids. Germline V gene data show CDR1 as MNHEY and CDR2 as SMNVEV (reference sequence). V lost 2 bases to trimming and J lost 3 bases, with 8 bases between them. The CDR3 region has the DNA TGTGCCAGCAGTTTAATAAGTAACAATCAGCCCCAGCATTTT. Protein sequence: CASSLISNNQPQHF.

The gene calls are TRBV12-3 or TRBV12-4 and TRBJ2-7; D might be TRBD1 (5 bases). Between the trimmed V and J ends, which lost 5 bases and 3 bases, there was a span of 14 bases. The CDR3 length is 14 residues. For the CDR3, the DNA is TGTGCCAGCAGTCCAGGGCCGGTGGGCTACGAGCAGTACTTC. This gives the protein CASSPGPVGYEQYF.

In this sample, this clonotype turned up many times. V is TRBV4-3 and J is TRBJ1-5; D not resolved. Trimming removed 0 bases from V and 0 bases from J, with 9 bases in between. The CDR3 runs to 16 residues. Germline CDR1 and CDR2: LGHNA and YSLEER. CDR3 protein: CASSQDRISSNQPQHF. The CDR3 DNA follows: TGCGCCAGCAGCCAAGATCGAATCTCTAGCAATCAGCCCCAGCATTTT.

This clonotype was counted ten times or more. The chain recombines TRBV3-1 with TRBJ1-1; 12 bases map to TRBD1. This CDR3 has 19 residues. The germline V gene has CDR1 LGHDT and CDR2 YNNKEL (reference sequence). With V trimmed by 1 base and J by 0 bases, 9 bases remained unmatched. In nucleotides, the CDR3 is TGTGCCAGCAGCCAAGCGGTTTTCGGGACAGGGGGCTTGAACACTGAAGCTTTCTTT. Translated: CASSQAVFGTGGLNTEAFF.

This clonotype was recorded many times. The rearrangement joins TRBV7-6 to TRBJ2-5; 11 bases are a match to TRBD2. The V gene's germline CDR1 is SGHVS and CDR2 FNYEAQ. The length of the CDR3 is 15 residues. Germline trimming cut 3 bases from V and 5 bases from J; bases unmatched to any gene: 5. CDR3 amino acids: CASSFTSGSDETQYF. In DNA form, the CDR3 reads TGTGCCAGCAGCTTCACTAGCGGGAGCGATGAGACCCAGTACTTC.

This clonotype was counted ten times or more. This chain's CDR3 is CSAPDGANYGYTF. In nucleotides, the CDR3 is TGCAGTGCCCCCGATGGGGCTAACTATGGCTACACCTTC. The rearrangement links TRBV20-1 to TRBJ1-2; D remains ambiguous. Per the germline V gene, CDR1 is DFQATT and CDR2 is SNEGSKA (reference sequence). This CDR3 is built from 13 residues. V was pared by 6 bases and J by 0 bases, with 11 bases between.

In this sample, this clonotype turned up many times. The V and J genes are TRBV19 and TRBJ2-3; D unresolved. The CDR3 extends over 13 amino acids. The V and J ends lost 4 bases and 0 bases respectively, with 5 bases between them. Germline V lookup: CDR1 LNHDA, CDR2 SQIVND (reference sequence). CDR3 residues: CASSTTSTDTQYF. In DNA, the CDR3 is TGTGCCAGTAGTACGACTAGCACAGATACGCAGTATTTT.

Worth noting for this clonotype: A much larger clone lies a single base off, so this may be a read error. The chain has TRBV7-9 and TRBJ1-1, with a weak D call TRBD1 (6 bases). Germline CDR1 reads SEHNR; CDR2 reads FQNEAQ (reference sequence). The CDR3 runs 13 residues. CDR3 loop: CACSITGPQEAFF. The CDR3, as DNA: TGTGCCTGCAGCATTACAGGGCCACAAGAAGCTTTCTTT. Filled out from reference TRBV7-9 and TRBJ1-1, the complete variable domain reads DTGVSQNPRHKITKRGQNVTFRCDPISEHNRLYWYRQTLGQGPEFLTYFQNEAQLEKSRLLSDRFSAERPKGSFSTLEIQRTEQGDSAMYLCACSITGPQEAFFGQGTRLTVV.

In this sample, this clonotype turned up many times. The chain has TRBV5-1 and TRBJ2-3; possibly TRBD1 for D (5 bases). Germline V gene data show CDR1 as SGHRS and CDR2 as YFSETQ. This CDR3 spans 16 amino acids. V was shortened by 4 bases and J by 5 bases, with 20 bases between the two germline ends. The CDR3 region is CASSQVLRQPVDTQYF. CDR3 DNA sequence: TGCGCCAGCAGCCAGGTTTTGAGACAGCCGGTAGATACGCAGTATTTT.

Within the sample, this clonotype is medium-sized. V usage is TRBV29-1 and J usage is TRBJ2-3, with D uncertain. Germline-derived CDR1 and CDR2 are SQVTM and ANQGSEA. This CDR3 spans 13 amino acids. Trimming stripped 8 bases from V and 1 base from J, with 13 bases between. Here the CDR3 reads CSTYPRGTDTQYF. DNA of the CDR3: TGCAGCACATATCCTAGGGGCACAGATACGCAGTATTTT.

This clonotype was seen ten or more times. V usage is TRBV7-9 and J usage is TRBJ2-7, with 7 bases identical to TRBD1. The CDR3 length is 14 residues. CDR1 SEHNR and CDR2 FQNEAQ come from the germline V gene (reference sequence). V shed 1 base, J shed 5 bases, and the junction held 5 bases outside the gene matches. CDR3 in DNA: TGTGCCAGCAGCTTAGAGACAGGGTGGGACGAGCAGTACTTC. Translated, it gives CASSLETGWDEQYF.

This clonotype was recorded at least ten times. The genes are TRBV12-3 or TRBV12-4 and TRBJ2-3, with unresolved D. Trimming pared 9 bases from V and 2 bases from J, leaving 12 bases between. CDR3 length: 13 amino acids. CDR3 in amino acids: CASGVFVTDTQYF. Written as DNA, the CDR3 is TGTGCCAGTGGGGTATTCGTCACAGATACGCAGTATTTT.

This clonotype was seen ten or more times. V and J are TRBV28 and TRBJ2-7, with 8 bases matching TRBD1. With V trimmed by 6 bases and J by 2 bases, 6 bases remained unmatched. This CDR3 has 14 amino acids. The V gene's germline CDR1 is MDHEN and CDR2 SYDVKM. CDR3 DNA sequence: TGTGCCAGCAGGGAGGCAGGGGGCACCTACGAGCAGTACTTC. Translation gives CASREAGGTYEQYF.

This clonotype appeared many times. V and J are TRBV6-5 and TRBJ2-3; D is undetermined. The CDR3 covers 13 residues. CDR1 is MNHEY, CDR2 SVGAGI, per germline. The ends were cut back, 6 bases at V and 6 bases at J, with 13 bases in the middle. The CDR3 loop is CASRTDLRDTQYF. Written as DNA, the CDR3 is TGTGCCAGCAGGACGGACCTAAGGGATACGCAGTATTTT.

This clonotype is medium-sized in the sample. The chain carries TRBV29-1 and TRBJ2-3; D is ambiguous. In germline, CDR1 is SQVTM, CDR2 ANQGSEA. V was pared by 5 bases and J by 1 base, with 10 bases between. CDR3 length: 13 amino acids. The CDR3 bases are TGCAGCGTTTGGCTGTACGGCACAGATACGCAGTATTTT. Translated, it gives CSVWLYGTDTQYF.

This clonotype was seen repeatedly, ten times or more. V usage is TRBV10-3 and J usage is TRBJ2-3; TRBD2 matches 9 bases. From germline, CDR1 is ENHRY and CDR2 SYGVKD. Germline trimming cut 5 bases from V and 2 bases from J; bases unmatched to any gene: 8. The CDR3 consists of 16 residues. CDR3 region: CAISPTSGAYTDTQYF. In DNA form, the CDR3 reads TGTGCCATCAGTCCGACTAGCGGAGCATACACAGATACGCAGTATTTT.

This clonotype has a count of ten or more. The junction differs from germline at one of its ends, possibly a read error. The chain recombines TRBV5-5 with TRBJ2-7, with a tentative D call TRBD1 (5 bases). CDR3 length equals 16 residues. The germline gives CDR1 SGHKS, CDR2 YYEKEE (reference sequence). The CDR3 DNA reads TGTGCCAGCAGACCCCGGACCCTAGGGGCCTCCTACGAGCGGTACTTC. Amino acids: CASRPRTLGASYERYF.

This clonotype was found many times. The chain recombines TRBV2 with TRBJ1-2; 7 nucleotides agree with TRBD1. CDR3 length: 18 amino acids. CDR1 is SNHLY, CDR2 FYNNEI, per germline. Trimming removed 3 bases from V and 1 base from J; junction bases left unmatched: 14. The CDR3 is CASSDNDRAYSNNYGYTF. In nucleotides, the CDR3 is TGTGCCAGCAGTGATAACGACAGGGCCTACAGTAATAACTATGGCTACACCTTC.

This clonotype was counted ten times or more. J is TRBJ2-6 and V is TRBV19; D not certain. Germline CDR1 and CDR2: LNHDA and SQIVND (reference sequence). Between the trimmed V and J ends, which lost 1 base and 4 bases, there was a span of 8 bases. The CDR3 sequence is 15 residues long. CDR3 residues: CASSIGLGGANVLTF. The CDR3 DNA is TGTGCCAGTAGTATAGGTCTTGGGGGGGCCAACGTCCTGACTTTC.

This clonotype was counted at least ten times. The genes are TRBV29-1 and TRBJ2-7, with D possibly matching TRBD1 (6 bases). CDR3 size: 13 residues. The germline CDR1 and CDR2 sequences are SQVTM and ANQGSEA. V was pared by 8 bases and J by 0 bases, with 14 bases between. The DNA for the CDR3 is TGCAGCACCCGGCAGGGGAGCTCCTACGAGCAGTACTTC. Its translation is CSTRQGSSYEQYF.